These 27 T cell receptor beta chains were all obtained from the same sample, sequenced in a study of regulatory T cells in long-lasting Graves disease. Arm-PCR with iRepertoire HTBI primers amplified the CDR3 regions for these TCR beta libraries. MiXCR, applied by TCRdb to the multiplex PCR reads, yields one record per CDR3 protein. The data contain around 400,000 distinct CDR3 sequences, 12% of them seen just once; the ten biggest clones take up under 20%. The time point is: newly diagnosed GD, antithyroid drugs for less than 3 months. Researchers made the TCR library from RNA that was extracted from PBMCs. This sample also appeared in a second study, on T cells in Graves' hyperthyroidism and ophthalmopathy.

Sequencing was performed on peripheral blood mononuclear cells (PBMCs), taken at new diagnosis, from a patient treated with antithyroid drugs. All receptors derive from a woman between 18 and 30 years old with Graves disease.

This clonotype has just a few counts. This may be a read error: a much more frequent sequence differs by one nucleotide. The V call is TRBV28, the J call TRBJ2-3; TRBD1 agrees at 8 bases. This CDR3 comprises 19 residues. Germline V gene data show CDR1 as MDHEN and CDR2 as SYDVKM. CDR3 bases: TGTGCCAGCAGTAACCTCAGGGGGCAAACCACGCAGTTCACAGATACGCAGTGTTTT. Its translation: CASSNLRGQTTQFTDTQCF.

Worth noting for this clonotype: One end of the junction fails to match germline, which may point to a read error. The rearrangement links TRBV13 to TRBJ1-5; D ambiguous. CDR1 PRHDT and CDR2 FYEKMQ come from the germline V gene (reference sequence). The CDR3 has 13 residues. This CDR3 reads CASSLGSNQPQRF. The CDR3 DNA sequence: TGTGCCAGCAGCTTAGGTAGCAATCAGCCCCAGCGTTTT.

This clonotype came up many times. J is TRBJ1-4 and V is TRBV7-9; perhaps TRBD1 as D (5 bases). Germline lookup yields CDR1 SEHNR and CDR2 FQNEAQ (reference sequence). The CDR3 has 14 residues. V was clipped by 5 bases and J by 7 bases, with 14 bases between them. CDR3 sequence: CASSPTVSGEKLFF. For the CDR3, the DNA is TGTGCCAGCAGCCCGACAGTTAGCGGTGAAAAACTGTTTTTT.

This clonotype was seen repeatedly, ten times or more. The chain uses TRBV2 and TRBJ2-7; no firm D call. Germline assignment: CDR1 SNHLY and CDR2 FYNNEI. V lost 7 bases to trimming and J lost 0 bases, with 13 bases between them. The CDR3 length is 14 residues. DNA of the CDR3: TGTGCCAGCAAGACGGTCCAGAGCTCCTACGAGCAGTACTTC. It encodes CASKTVQSSYEQYF.

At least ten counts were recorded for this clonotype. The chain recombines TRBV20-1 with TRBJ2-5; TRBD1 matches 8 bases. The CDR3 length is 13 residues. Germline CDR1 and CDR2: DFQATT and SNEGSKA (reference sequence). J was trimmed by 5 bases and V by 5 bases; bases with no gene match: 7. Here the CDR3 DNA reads TGCAGTGCTCCGCAGGGGGCGAGGGAGACCCAGTACTTC. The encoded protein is CSAPQGARETQYF.

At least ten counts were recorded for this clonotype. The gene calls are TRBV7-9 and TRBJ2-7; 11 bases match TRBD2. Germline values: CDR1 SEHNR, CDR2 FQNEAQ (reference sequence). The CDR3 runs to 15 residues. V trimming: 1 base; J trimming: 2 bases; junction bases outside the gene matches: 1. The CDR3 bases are TGTGCCAGCAGCTTAGTGACTAGCGGGACCTACGAGCAGTACTTC. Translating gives CASSLVTSGTYEQYF.

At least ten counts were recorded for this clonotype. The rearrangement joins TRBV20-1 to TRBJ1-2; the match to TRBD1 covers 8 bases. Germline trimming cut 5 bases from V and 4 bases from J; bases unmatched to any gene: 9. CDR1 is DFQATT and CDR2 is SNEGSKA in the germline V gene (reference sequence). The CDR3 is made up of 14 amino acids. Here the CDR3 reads CSAPTDRAGYGYTF. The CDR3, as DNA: TGCAGTGCTCCCACGGACAGGGCTGGCTATGGCTACACCTTC.

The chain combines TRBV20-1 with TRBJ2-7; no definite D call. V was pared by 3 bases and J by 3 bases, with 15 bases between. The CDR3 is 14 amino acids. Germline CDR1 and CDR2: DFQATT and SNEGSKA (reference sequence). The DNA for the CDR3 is TGCAGTGCTAGGAAGAGTTCCATCTTCTACGAGCAGTACTTC. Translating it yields CSARKSSIFYEQYF.

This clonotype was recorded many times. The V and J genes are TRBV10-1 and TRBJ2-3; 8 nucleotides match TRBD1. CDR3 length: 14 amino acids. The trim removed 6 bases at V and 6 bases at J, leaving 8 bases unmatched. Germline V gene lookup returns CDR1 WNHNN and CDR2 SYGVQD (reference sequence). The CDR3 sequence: CASSGQGSWDTQYF. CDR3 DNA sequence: TGCGCCAGCAGCGGACAGGGCTCTTGGGATACGCAGTATTTT.

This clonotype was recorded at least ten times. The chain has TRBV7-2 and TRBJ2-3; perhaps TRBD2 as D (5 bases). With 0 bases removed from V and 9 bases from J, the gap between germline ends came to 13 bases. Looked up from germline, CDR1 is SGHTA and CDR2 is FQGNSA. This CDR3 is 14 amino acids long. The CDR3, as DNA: TGTGCCAGCAGCTTAGCATTAGGACTCGCGACGCAGTATTTT. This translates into CASSLALGLATQYF.

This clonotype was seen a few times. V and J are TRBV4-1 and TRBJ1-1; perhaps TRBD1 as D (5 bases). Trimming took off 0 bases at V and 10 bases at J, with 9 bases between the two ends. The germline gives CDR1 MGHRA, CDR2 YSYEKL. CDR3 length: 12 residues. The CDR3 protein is CASSQDAGRAFF. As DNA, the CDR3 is TGCGCCAGCAGCCAAGACGCAGGGCGAGCTTTCTTT.

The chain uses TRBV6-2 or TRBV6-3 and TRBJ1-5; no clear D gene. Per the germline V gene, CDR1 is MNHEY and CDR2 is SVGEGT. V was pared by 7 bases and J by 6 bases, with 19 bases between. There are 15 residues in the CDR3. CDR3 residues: CASTPDQVPGQPQHF. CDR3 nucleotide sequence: TGTGCCAGCACCCCGGACCAGGTCCCGGGTCAGCCCCAGCATTTT.

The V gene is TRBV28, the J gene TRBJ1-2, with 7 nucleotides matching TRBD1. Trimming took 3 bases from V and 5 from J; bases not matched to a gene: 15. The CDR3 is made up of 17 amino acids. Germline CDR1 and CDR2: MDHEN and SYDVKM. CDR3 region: CASSFPGQNPTLYGYTF. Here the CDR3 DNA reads TGTGCCAGCAGTTTCCCGGGACAGAATCCGACTCTTTATGGCTACACCTTC.

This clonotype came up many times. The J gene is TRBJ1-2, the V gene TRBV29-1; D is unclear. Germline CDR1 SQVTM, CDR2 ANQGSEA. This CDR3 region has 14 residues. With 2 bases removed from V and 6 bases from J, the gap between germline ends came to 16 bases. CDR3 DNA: TGCAGCGTTGAAATTCGGGGATTTGAGGATGGCTACACCTTC. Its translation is CSVEIRGFEDGYTF.

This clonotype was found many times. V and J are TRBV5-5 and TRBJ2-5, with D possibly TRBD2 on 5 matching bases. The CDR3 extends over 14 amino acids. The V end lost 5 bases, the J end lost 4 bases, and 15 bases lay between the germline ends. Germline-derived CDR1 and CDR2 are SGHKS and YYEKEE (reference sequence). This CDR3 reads CASRKRLGVETQYF. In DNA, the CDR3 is TGTGCCAGCAGGAAGCGGCTTGGAGTAGAGACCCAGTACTTC.

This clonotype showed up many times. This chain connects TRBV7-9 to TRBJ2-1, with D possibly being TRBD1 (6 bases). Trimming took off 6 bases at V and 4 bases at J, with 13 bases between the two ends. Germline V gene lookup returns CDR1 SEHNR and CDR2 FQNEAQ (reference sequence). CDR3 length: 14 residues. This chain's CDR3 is CASSITGQYNEQFF. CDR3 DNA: TGTGCCAGCAGTATAACAGGGCAATACAATGAGCAGTTCTTC.

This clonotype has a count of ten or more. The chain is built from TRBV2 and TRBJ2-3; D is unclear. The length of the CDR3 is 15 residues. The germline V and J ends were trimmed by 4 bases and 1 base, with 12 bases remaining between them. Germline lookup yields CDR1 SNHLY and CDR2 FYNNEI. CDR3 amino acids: CASSVWRIGTDTQYF. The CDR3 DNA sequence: TGTGCCAGCAGTGTTTGGCGGATAGGCACAGATACGCAGTATTTT.

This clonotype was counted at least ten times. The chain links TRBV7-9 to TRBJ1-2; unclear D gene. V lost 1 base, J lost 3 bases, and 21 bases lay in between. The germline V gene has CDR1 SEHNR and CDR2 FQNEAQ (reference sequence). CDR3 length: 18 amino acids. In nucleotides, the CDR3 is TGTGCCAGCAGCTTAGACCCCCCGGCAGGCCAGATTTACTATGGCTACACCTTC. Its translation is CASSLDPPAGQIYYGYTF. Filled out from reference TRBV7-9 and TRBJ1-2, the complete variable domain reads DTGVSQNPRHKITKRGQNVTFRCDPISEHNRLYWYRQTLGQGPEFLTYFQNEAQLEKSRLLSDRFSAERPKGSFSTLEIQRTEQGDSAMYLCASSLDPPAGQIYYGYTFGSGTRLTVV.

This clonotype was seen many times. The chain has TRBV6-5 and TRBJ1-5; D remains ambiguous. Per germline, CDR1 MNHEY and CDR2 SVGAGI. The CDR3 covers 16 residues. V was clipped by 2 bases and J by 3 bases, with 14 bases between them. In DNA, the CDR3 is TGTGCCAGCAGTTACCGCTCGGACGGATTCAATCAGCCCCAGCATTTT. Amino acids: CASSYRSDGFNQPQHF.

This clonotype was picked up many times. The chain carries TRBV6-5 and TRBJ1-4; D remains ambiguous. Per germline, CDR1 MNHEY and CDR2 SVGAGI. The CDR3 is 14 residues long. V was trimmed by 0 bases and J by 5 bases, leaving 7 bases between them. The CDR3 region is CASSYSATNEKLFF. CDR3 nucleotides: TGTGCCAGCAGTTACTCGGCGACGAATGAAAAACTGTTTTTT.

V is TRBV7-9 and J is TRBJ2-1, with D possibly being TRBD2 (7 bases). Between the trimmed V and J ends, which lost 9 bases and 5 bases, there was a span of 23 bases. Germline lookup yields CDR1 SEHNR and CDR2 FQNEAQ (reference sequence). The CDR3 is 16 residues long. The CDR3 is CASTPRGGLDNNEQFF. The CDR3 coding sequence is TGTGCCAGTACCCCTAGGGGGGGGCTTGATAACAATGAGCAGTTCTTC.

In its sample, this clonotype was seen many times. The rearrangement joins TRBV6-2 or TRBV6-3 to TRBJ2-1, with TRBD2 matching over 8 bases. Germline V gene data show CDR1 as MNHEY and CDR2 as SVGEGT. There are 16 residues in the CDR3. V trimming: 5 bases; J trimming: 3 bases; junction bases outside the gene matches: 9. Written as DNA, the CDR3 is TGTGCCAGCAGTCCTACACTAGCGGAGGTCTACAATGAGCAGTTCTTC. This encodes CASSPTLAEVYNEQFF.

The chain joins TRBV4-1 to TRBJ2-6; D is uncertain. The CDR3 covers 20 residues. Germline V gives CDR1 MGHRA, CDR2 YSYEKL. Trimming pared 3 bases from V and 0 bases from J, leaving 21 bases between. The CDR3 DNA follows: TGCGCCAGCAGCCACGAAATCAGGTCCCCCTTTCCCTCTGGGGCCAACGTCCTGACTTTC. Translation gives CASSHEIRSPFPSGANVLTF.

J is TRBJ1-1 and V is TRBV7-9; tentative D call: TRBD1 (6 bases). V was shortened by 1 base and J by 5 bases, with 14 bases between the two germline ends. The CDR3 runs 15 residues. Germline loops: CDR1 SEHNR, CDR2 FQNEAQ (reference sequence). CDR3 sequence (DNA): TGTGCCAGCAGCTTAGTCCTTGGGGGGCGAACTGAAGCTTTCTTT. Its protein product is CASSLVLGGRTEAFF.

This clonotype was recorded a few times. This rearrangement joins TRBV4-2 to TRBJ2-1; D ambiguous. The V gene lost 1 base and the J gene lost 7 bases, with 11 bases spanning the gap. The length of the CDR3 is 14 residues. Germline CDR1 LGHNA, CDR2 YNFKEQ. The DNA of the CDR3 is TGTGCCAGCAGCCAAGTTATATCGGTTAATGAGCAGTTCTTC. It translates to CASSQVISVNEQFF.

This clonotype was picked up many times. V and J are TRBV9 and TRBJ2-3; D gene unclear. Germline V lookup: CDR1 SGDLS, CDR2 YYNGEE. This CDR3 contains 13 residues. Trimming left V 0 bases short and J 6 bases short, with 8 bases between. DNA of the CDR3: TGTGCCAGCAGCGTAGAAGCCGGGGATACGCAGTATTTT. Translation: CASSVEAGDTQYF.

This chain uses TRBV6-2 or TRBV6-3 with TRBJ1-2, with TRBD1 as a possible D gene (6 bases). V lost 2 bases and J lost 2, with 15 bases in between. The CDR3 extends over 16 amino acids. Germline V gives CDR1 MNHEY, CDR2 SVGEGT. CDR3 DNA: TGTGCCAGCAGTTACACAGGGTCGATGTGGAACTATGGCTACACCTTC. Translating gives CASSYTGSMWNYGYTF.